The rows below give T cell receptor beta chains drawn from one sample of a study of glioma-infiltrating T cells. TCRdb reprocessed the multiplex PCR reads with MiXCR, giving one entry per CDR3 protein. This table holds over 120,000 distinct CDR3 sequences, about 39% found once. Input material: glioma tissue, nonneoplastic brain tissue, or PBMCs (not recorded which). These receptors were collected from a human donor with low-grade glioma or glioblastoma, undergoing nonglioma brain surgery, or in good health (not recorded which). The CDR3 runs from the conserved cysteine through the conserved F or W. A D gene is named only where the DNA matches it firmly. Clone size is shown for a subset of rows, as once, few, many or a class of expanded clone.

D gene	V gene	clone size	J gene	CDR3 protein	CDR3 DNA
TRBD1	TRBV28	few	TRBJ2-5	CASSSPRGRETQYF	TGTGCCAGCAGTTCCCCCAGGGGGCGGGAGACCCAGTACTTC
TRBD1	TRBV28	few	TRBJ2-5	CASSLGTESQETQYF	TGTGCCAGCAGTCTTGGGACAGAGTCACAAGAGACCCAGTACTTC
-	TRBV20-1	-	TRBJ1-5	CSAPEGRNQPQHF	TGCAGTGCCCCCGAGGGTCGCAATCAGCCCCAGCATTTT
-	TRBV6-1	-	TRBJ2-7	CASSLPGTWSSYEQYF	TGTGCCAGCAGCCTCCCCGGGACATGGAGCTCCTACGAGCAGTACTTC
-	TRBV19	-	TRBJ1-1	CASRQQGMNTEAFF	TGTGCCAGTAGACAACAGGGCATGAACACTGAAGCTTTCTTT
TRBD1	TRBV28	few	TRBJ1-2	CASSLWRTGVGGYTF	TGTGCCAGCAGTTTATGGAGGACAGGGGTGGGCGGCTACACCTTC
TRBD1	TRBV27	few	TRBJ2-5	CASSLVGTEETQYF	TGTGCCAGCAGTTTAGTTGGGACAGAAGAGACCCAGTACTTC
TRBD1	TRBV6-2/TRBV6-3	few	TRBJ1-1	CASSYSSTGWSAEAFF	TGTGCCAGCAGTTACTCCTCGACAGGGTGGAGCGCTGAAGCTTTCTTT
-	TRBV18	-	TRBJ1-1	CASSPSTGRTEAFF	TGTGCCAGCTCACCATCGACGGGGCGGACTGAAGCTTTCTTT
-	TRBV12-3/TRBV12-4	few	TRBJ2-7	CASSLDGTYEQYF	TGTGCCAGCAGTTTGGACGGAACCTACGAGCAGTACTTC
-	TRBV27	-	TRBJ2-2	CASSRQAGELFF	TGTGCCAGCAGTCGACAGGCCGGGGAGCTGTTTTTT
-	TRBV6-2/TRBV6-3	few	TRBJ1-2	CASISSGGIPYYGYTF	TGTGCCAGCATCTCCTCAGGAGGGATACCCTACTATGGCTACACCTTC
-	TRBV4-1	few	TRBJ2-5	CASSQEVDHQETQYF	TGCGCCAGCAGCCAAGAGGTGGACCACCAAGAGACCCAGTACTTC
TRBD2	TRBV5-1	-	TRBJ2-7	CASSLSSFTLAGGTSYEQYF	TGCGCCAGCAGCTTGTCGAGCTTTACGCTAGCGGGAGGCACATCCTACGAGCAGTACTTC
TRBD1	TRBV20-1	-	TRBJ1-1	CSAQIQGIAEAFF	TGCAGTGCTCAGATACAGGGGATTGCTGAAGCTTTCTTT
-	TRBV12-3/TRBV12-4	-	TRBJ1-3	CASRNHEGIGNTIYF	TGTGCCAGCAGAAATCATGAAGGGATAGGAAACACCATATATTTT
-	TRBV20-1	-	TRBJ2-3	CSASPPTVTDTQYF	TGCAGTGCCTCCCCCCCCACCGTCACAGATACGCAGTATTTT
TRBD1	TRBV14	-	TRBJ1-4	CASSLGVGQANEKLFF	TGTGCCAGCAGCCTGGGCGTGGGACAGGCCAATGAAAAACTGTTTTTT
TRBD1	TRBV7-2	few	TRBJ1-3	CASSQTGSGNTIYF	TGTGCCAGCAGCCAGACAGGGTCTGGAAACACCATATATTTT
-	TRBV7-8	-	TRBJ1-6	CARSLAAGSDSPLHF	TGTGCCCGCAGCTTAGCAGCAGGTAGTGATTCACCCCTCCACTTT
TRBD1	TRBV6-1	-	TRBJ2-1	CASSGTGTVAHEQFF	TGTGCCAGCAGTGGAACCGGGACAGTAGCACATGAGCAGTTCTTC
TRBD1	TRBV20-1	few	TRBJ1-1	CSARGPGQANTEAFF	TGCAGTGCTAGAGGACCGGGACAGGCGAACACTGAAGCTTTCTTT
-	TRBV27	-	TRBJ2-7	CASSSRGNSYEQYF	TGTGCCAGCAGCTCCAGGGGAAACTCCTACGAGCAGTACTTC
TRBD1	TRBV7-9	few	TRBJ2-4	CASSPPDRDRNIQYF	TGTGCCAGCAGCCCCCCGGACAGGGATAGAAACATTCAGTACTTC
-	TRBV6-1	-	TRBJ2-1	CASRVPESSYNEQFF	TGTGCCAGCAGAGTTCCGGAGAGCTCCTACAATGAGCAGTTCTTC
-	TRBV7-2	few	TRBJ1-5	CASSFADHSNQPQHF	TGTGCCAGCAGCTTCGCAGATCATAGCAATCAGCCCCAGCATTTT
-	TRBV27	-	TRBJ1-1	CASSLRGTGTEAFF	TGTGCCAGCAGTTTAAGGGGCACGGGCACTGAAGCTTTCTTT